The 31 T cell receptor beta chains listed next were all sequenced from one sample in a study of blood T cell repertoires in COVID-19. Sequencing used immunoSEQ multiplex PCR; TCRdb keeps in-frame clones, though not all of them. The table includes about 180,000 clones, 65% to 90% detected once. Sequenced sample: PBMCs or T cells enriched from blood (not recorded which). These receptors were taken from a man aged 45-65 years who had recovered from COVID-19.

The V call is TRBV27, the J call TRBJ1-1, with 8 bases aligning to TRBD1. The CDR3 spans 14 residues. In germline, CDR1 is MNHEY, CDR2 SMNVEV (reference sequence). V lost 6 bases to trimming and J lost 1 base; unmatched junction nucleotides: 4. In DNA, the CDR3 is TGTGCCAGCAGCAGGGGGCTAGGGAACACTGAAGCTTTCTTT. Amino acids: CASSRGLGNTEAFF.

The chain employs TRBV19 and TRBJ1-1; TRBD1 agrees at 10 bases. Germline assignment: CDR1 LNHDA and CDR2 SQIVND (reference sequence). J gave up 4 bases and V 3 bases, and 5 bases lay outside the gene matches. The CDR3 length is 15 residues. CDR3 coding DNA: TGTGCCAGTAGTATCGGGACAGGGGTCGGCACTGAAGCTTTCTTT. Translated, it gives CASSIGTGVGTEAFF.

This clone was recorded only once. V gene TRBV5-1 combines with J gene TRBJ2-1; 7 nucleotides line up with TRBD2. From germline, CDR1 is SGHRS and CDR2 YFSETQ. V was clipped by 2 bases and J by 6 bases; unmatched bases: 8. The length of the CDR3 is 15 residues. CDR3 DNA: TGCGCCAGCAGCTTTATTTTCGGCGGGGGCAATGAGCAGTTCTTC. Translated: CASSFIFGGGNEQFF. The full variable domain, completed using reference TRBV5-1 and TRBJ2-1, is KAGVTQTPRYLIKTRGQQVTLSCSPISGHRSVSWYQQTPGQGLQFLFEYFSETQRNKGNFPGRFSGRQFSNSRSEMNVSTLELGDSALYLCASSFIFGGGNEQFFGPGTRLTVL.

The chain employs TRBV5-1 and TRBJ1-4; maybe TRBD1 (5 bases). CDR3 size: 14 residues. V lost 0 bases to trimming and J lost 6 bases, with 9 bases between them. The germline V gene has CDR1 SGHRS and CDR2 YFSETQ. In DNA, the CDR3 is TGCGCCAGCAGCTTGGGGGGCGGCTATGAAAAACTGTTTTTT. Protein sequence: CASSLGGGYEKLFF.

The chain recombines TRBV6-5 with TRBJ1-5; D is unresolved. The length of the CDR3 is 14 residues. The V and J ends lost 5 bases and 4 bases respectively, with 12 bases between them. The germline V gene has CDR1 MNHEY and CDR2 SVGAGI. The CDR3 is CASSIGGYNQPQHF. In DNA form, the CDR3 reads TGTGCCAGCAGTATCGGAGGGTATAATCAGCCCCAGCATTTT.

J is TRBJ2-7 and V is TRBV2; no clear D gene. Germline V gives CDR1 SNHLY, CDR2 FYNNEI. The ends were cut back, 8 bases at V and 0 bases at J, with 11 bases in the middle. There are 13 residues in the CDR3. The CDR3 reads CASLKESSYEQYF. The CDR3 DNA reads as TGTGCCAGCCTCAAAGAGAGCTCCTACGAGCAGTACTTC.

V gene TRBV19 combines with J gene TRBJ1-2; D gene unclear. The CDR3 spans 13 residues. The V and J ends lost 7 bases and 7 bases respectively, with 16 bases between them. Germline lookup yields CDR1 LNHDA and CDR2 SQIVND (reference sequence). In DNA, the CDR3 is TGTGCCAGTACCACCGGGAGGGAGGGTGGCTACACCTTC. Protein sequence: CASTTGREGGYTF.

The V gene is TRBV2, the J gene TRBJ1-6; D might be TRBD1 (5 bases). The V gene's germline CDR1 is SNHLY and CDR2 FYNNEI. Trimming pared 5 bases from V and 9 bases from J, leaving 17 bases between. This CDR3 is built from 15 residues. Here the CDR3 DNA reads TGTGCCAGCAGTTCGCAGACAGTGCAGGGTTCACCCCTCCACTTT. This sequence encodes CASSSQTVQGSPLHF.

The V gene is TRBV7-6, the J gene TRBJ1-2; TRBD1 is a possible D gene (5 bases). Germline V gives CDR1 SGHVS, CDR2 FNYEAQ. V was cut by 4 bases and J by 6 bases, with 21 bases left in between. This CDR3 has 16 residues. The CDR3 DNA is TGTGCCAGCAGCTCCGATTCTAGACAGCTCGATAATGGCTACACCTTC. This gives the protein CASSSDSRQLDNGYTF.

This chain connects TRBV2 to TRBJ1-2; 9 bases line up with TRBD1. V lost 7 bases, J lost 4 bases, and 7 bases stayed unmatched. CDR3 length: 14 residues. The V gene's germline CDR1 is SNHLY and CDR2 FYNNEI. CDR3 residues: CASTQDRGVYGYTF. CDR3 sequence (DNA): TGTGCCAGCACCCAGGACAGGGGCGTCTATGGCTACACCTTC.

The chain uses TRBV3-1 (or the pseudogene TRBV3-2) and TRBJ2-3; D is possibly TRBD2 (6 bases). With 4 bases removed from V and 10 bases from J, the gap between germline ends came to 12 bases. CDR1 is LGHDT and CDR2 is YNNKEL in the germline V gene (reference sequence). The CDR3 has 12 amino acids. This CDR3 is CASSPLAGPQYF. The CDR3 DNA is TGTGCCAGCAGCCCCCTGGCGGGGCCGCAGTATTTT.

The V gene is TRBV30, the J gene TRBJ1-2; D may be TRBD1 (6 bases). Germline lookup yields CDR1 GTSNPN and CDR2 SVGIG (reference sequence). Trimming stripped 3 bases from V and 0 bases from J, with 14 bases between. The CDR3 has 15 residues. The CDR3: CAWRYQGSPNYGYTF. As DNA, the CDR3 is TGTGCCTGGAGGTATCAGGGGTCCCCTAACTATGGCTACACCTTC.

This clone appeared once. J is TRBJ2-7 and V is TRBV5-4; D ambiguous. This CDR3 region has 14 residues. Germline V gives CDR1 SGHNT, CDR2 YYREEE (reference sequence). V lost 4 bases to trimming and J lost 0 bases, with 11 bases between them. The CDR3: CASSPRGPSYEQYF. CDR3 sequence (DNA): TGTGCCAGCAGCCCCCGTGGCCCCTCCTACGAGCAGTACTTC.

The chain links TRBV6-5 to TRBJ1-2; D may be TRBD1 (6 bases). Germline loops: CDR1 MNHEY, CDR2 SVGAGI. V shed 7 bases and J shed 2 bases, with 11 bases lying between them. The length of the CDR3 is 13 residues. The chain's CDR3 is CASKRTENYGYTF. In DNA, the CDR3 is TGTGCCAGCAAGAGGACAGAAAACTATGGCTACACCTTC.

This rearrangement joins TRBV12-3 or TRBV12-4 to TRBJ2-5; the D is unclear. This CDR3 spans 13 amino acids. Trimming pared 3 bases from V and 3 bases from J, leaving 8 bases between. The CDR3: CASSLSEKETQYF. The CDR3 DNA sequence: TGTGCCAGCAGTTTGAGTGAGAAAGAGACCCAGTACTTC.

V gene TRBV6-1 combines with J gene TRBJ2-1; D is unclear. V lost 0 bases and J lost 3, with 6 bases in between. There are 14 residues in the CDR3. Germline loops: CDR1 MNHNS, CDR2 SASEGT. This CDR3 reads CASSEAQYYNEQFF. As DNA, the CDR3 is TGTGCCAGCAGTGAAGCGCAGTACTACAATGAGCAGTTCTTC.

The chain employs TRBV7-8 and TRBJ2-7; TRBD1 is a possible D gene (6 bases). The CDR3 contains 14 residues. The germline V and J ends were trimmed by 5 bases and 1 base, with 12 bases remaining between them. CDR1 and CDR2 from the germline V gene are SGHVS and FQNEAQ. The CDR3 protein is CASSAIQGSYEQYF. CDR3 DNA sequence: TGTGCCAGCAGCGCCATACAGGGATCCTACGAGCAGTACTTC.

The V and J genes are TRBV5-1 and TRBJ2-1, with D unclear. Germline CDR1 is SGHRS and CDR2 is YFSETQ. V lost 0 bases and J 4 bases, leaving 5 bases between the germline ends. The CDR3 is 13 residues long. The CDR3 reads CASSLAQYNEQFF. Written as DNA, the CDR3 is TGCGCCAGCAGCTTGGCCCAGTACAATGAGCAGTTCTTC.

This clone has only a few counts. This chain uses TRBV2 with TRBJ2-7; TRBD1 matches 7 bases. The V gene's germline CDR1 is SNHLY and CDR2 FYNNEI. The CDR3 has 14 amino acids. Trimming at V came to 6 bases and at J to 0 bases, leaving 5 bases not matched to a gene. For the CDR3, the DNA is TGTGCCAGCAGCCGACAGGGCCCCTCCTACGAGCAGTACTTC. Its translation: CASSRQGPSYEQYF.

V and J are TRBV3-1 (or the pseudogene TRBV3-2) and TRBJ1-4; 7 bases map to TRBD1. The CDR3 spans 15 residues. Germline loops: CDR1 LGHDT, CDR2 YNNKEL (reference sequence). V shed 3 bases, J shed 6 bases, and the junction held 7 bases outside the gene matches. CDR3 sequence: CASSQPDRDYEKLFF. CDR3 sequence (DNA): TGTGCCAGCAGCCAGCCCGACAGGGATTATGAAAAACTGTTTTTT.

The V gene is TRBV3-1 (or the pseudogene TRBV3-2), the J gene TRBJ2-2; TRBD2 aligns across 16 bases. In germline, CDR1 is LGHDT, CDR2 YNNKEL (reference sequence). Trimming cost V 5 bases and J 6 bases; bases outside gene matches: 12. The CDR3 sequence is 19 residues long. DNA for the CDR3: TGTGCCAGCAGCAAACCTCCGGGACTAGCGGGGGGGCGATCCGGGGAGCTGTTTTTT. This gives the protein CASSKPPGLAGGRSGELFF.

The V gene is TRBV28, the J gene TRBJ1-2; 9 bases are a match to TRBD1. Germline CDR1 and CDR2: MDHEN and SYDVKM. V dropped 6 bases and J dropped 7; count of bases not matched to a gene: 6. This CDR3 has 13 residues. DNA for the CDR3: TGTGCCAGCAGCTGGGACAGGGTCGTTGGCTACACCTTC. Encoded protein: CASSWDRVVGYTF.

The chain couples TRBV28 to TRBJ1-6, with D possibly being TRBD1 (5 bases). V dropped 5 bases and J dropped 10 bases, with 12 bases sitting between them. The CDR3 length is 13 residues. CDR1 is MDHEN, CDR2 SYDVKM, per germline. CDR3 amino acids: CASSQDGGSPLHF. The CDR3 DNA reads TGTGCCAGCAGTCAGGACGGGGGGTCACCCCTCCACTTT.

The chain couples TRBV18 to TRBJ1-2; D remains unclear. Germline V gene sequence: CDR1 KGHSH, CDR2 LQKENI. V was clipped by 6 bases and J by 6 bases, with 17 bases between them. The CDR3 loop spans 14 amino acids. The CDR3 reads CASSPWSSGHGYTF. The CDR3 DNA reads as TGTGCCAGCTCGCCCTGGAGTTCCGGCCATGGCTACACCTTC.

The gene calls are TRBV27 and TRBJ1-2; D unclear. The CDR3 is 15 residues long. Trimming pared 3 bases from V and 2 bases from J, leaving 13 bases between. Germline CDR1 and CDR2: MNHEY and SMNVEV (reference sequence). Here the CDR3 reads CASSFSGRPNYGYTF. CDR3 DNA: TGTGCCAGCAGTTTTTCAGGCAGGCCGAACTATGGCTACACCTTC.

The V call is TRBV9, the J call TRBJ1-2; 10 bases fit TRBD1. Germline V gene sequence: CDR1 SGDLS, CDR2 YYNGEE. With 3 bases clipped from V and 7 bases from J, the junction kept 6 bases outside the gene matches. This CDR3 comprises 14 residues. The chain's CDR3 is CASSGGQGTSGYTF. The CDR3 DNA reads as TGTGCCAGCAGCGGGGGACAGGGGACGAGTGGCTACACCTTC.

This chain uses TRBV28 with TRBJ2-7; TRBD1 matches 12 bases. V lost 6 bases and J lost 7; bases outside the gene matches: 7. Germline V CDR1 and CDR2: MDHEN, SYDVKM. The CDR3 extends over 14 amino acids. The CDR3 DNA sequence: TGTGCCAGCAGACCGGGACAGGGGGCGCGGGAGCAGTACTTC. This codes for CASRPGQGAREQYF.

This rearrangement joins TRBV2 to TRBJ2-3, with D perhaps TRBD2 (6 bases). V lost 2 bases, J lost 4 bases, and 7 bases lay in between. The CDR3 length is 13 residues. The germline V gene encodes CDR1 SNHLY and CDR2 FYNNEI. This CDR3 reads CASSELAPDTQYF. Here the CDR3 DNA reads TGTGCCAGCAGTGAACTAGCGCCAGATACGCAGTATTTT.

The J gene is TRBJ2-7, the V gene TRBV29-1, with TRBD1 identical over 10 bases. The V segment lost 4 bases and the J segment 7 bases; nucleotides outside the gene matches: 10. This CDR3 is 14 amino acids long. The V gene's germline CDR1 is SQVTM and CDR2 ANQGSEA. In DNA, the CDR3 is TGCAGCGTTGCTCGCGGGACAGGGGATGGGGAGCAGTACTTC. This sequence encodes CSVARGTGDGEQYF.

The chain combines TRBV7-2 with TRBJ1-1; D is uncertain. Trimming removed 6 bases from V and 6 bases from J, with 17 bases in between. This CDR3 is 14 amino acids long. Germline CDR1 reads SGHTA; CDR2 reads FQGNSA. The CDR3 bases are TGTGCCAGCAGGGGAGAGACACGGTCCGCTGAAGCTTTCTTT. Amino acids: CASRGETRSAEAFF.

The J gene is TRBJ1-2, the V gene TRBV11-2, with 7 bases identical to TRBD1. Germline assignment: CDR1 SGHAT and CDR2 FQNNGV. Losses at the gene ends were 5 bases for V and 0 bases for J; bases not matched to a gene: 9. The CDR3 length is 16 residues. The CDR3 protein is CASSQLGGQPNYGYTF. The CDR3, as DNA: TGTGCCAGCAGCCAGCTAGGGGGACAGCCTAACTATGGCTACACCTTC.